This is a list of T cell receptor beta chains from one sample in a study of shared clonotypes between healthy human individuals. Clones were read by immunoSEQ multiplex PCR, and TCRdb kept only the in-frame ones, dropping some. Among around 2.5 million clones listed, over 85% were seen once. Sequencing used naive CD4+ T cells from PBMCs. These receptors all come from a man aged 18 to 29 in good health. Some clones in this sample may be carry-over from other donors' samples. Each CDR3 is given with its conserved first and last residue. D genes are given only for firm matches. Size values are once, few and many counts, or a class for expanded clones, and some rows have none.

j_call v_call d_call clone_size cdr3_length cdr3_aa cdr3_nt
TRBJ2-1 TRBV30 TRBD1 - 14 CASKRGQGYNEQFF TGTGCCTCAAAAAGGGGACAGGGCTACAATGAGCAGTTCTTC
TRBJ2-2 TRBV4-2 TRBD2 - 18 CASSRVPGLGRNTGELFF TGTGCCAGCAGCCGGGTACCGGGACTAGGAAGGAACACCGGGGAGCTGTTTTTT
TRBJ2-1 TRBV4-1 TRBD2 - 14 CASSSLAGYNEQFF TGCGCCAGCAGTTCTCTAGCGGGGTACAATGAGCAGTTCTTC
TRBJ2-2 TRBV28 TRBD2 - 18 CASRPMGLAGGLAGELFF TGTGCCAGCAGGCCGATGGGACTAGCGGGAGGGTTGGCCGGGGAGCTGTTTTTT
TRBJ2-3 TRBV11-3 - - 12 CASSLFQDTQYF TGTGCCAGCAGCTTATTCCAAGATACGCAGTATTTT
TRBJ2-7 TRBV6-5 - - 14 CASSSQHSRYEQYF TGTGCCAGCAGTTCCCAGCACAGCCGGTACGAGCAGTACTTC
TRBJ2-1 TRBV7-9 TRBD2 - 16 CASSSTPGGSPNEQFF TGTGCCAGCAGCTCCACCCCGGGCGGGAGCCCAAATGAGCAGTTCTTC
TRBJ2-5 TRBV11-1 - once 16 CASSFGVIPPEETQYF TGTGCCAGCAGCTTCGGGGTCATCCCCCCTGAAGAGACCCAGTACTTC
TRBJ1-1 TRBV9 - few 13 CASSVVTNTEAFF TGTGCCAGCAGCGTGGTTACGAACACTGAAGCTTTCTTT
TRBJ1-2 TRBV15 - - 13 CATSREPGEGYTF TGTGCCACCAGCAGAGAGCCAGGGGAGGGCTACACCTTC
TRBJ1-2 TRBV5-1 - - 14 CASSFSAGDTGYTF TGCGCCAGCAGCTTTTCCGCAGGGGACACCGGCTACACCTTC
TRBJ2-1 TRBV5-4 - once 14 CASSHENSYNEQFF TGTGCCAGCAGCCATGAAAACTCCTACAATGAGCAGTTCTTC
TRBJ1-2 TRBV4-3 - - 15 CASSLAYGQDYGYTF TGCGCCAGCAGCTTGGCCTACGGTCAGGACTACGGCTACACCTTC
TRBJ1-3 TRBV6-5 - - 15 CASSRTDPEGNTIYF TGTGCCAGCAGTAGGACCGATCCCGAAGGAAACACCATATATTTT
TRBJ1-5 TRBV30 - - 14 CALSRALSNQPQHF TGTGCCTTGAGTAGGGCCCTAAGCAATCAGCCCCAGCATTTT
TRBJ1-2 TRBV28 - - 14 CASSLPPGVQGYTF TGTGCCAGCAGTTTGCCTCCCGGTGTACAGGGCTACACCTTC
TRBJ1-3 TRBV27 TRBD1 - 14 CASSRTGLGNTIYF TGTGCCAGCAGTAGGACAGGTCTTGGAAACACCATATATTTT
TRBJ1-6 TRBV25-1 TRBD1 once 16 CASSMDRGRDNSPLHF TGTGCCAGCAGTATGGACAGGGGGAGAGATAATTCACCCCTCCACTTT
TRBJ1-5 TRBV28 - - 15 CASSRGGRIDQPQHF TGTGCCAGCAGCCGGGGGGGGCGCATTGATCAGCCCCAGCATTTT
TRBJ2-5 TRBV2 TRBD1 - 15 CASSEEGGLRETQYF TGTGCCAGCAGTGAAGAAGGGGGCCTCCGGGAGACCCAGTACTTC
TRBJ1-4 TRBV5-1 - - 15 CASSSGWGSPEKLFF TGCGCCAGCAGCTCCGGTTGGGGGTCACCTGAAAAACTGTTTTTT
TRBJ2-7 TRBV12-2 - - 15 CASRLAVRSSYEQYF TGTGCAAGTCGCTTAGCGGTGCGGAGCTCCTACGAGCAGTACTTC
TRBJ2-3 TRBV7-2 TRBD2 - 13 CASSGGRYNTQYF TGTGCCAGCAGCGGCGGGAGGTACAATACGCAGTATTTT
TRBJ2-7 TRBV5-5 - - 13 CASSLVREYEQYF TGTGCCAGCAGCTTGGTTCGAGAGTACGAGCAGTACTTC
TRBJ1-5 TRBV28 - - 15 CASTVIGANGQPQHF TGTGCCAGCACCGTAATTGGCGCGAATGGCCAGCCCCAGCATTTT